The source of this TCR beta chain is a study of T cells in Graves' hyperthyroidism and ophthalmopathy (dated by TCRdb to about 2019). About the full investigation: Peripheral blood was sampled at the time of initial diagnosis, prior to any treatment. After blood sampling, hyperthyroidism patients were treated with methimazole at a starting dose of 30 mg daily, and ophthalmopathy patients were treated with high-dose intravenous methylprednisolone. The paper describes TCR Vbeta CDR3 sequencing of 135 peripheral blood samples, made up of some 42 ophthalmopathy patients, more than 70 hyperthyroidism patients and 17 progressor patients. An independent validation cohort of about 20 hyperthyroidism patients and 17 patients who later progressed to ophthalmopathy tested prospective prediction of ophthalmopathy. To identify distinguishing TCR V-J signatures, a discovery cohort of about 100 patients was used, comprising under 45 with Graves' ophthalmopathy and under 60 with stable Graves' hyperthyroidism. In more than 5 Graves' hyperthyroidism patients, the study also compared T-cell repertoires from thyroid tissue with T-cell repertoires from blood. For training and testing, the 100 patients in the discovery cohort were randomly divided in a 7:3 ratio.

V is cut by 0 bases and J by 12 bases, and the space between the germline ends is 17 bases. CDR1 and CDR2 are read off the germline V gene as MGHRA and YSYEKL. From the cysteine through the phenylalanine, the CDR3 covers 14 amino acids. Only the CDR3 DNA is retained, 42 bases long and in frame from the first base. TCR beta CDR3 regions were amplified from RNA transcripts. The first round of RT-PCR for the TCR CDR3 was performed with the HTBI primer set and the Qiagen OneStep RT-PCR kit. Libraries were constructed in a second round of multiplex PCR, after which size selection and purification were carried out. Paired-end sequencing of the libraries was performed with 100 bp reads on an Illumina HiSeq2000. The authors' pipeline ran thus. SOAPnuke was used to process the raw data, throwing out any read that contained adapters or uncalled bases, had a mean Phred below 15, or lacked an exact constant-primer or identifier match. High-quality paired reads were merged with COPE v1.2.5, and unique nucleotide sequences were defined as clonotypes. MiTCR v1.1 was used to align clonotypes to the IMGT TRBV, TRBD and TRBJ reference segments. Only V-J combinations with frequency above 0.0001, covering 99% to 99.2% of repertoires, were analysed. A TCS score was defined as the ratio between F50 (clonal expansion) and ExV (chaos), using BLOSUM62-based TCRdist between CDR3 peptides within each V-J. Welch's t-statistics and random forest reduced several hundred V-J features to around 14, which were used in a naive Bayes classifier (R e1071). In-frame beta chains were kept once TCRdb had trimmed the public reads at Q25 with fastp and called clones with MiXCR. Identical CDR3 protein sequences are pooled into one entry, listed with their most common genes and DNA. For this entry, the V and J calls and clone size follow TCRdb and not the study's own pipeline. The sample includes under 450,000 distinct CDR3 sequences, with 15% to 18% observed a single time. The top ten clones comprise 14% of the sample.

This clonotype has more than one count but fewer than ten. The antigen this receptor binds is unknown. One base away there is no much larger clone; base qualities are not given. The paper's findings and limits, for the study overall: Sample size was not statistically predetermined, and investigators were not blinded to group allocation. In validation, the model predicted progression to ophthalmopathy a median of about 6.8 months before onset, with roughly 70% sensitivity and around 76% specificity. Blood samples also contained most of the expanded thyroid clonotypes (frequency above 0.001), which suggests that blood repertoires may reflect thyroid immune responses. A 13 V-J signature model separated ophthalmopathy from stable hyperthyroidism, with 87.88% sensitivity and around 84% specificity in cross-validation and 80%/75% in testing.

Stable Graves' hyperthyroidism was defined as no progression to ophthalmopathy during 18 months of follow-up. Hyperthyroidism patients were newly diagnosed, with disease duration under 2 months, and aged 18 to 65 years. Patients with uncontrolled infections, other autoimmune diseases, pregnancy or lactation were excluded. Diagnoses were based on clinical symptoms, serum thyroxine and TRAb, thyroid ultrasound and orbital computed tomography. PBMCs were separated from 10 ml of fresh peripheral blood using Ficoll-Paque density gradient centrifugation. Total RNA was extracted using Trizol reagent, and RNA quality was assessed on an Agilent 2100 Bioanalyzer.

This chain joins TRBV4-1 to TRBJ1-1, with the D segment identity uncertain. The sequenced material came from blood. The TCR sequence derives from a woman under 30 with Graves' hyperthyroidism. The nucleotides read TGCGCCAGCAGCCAAGATGTAACGGCCCGCGGGACTTTCTTT. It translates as CASSQDVTARGTFF.